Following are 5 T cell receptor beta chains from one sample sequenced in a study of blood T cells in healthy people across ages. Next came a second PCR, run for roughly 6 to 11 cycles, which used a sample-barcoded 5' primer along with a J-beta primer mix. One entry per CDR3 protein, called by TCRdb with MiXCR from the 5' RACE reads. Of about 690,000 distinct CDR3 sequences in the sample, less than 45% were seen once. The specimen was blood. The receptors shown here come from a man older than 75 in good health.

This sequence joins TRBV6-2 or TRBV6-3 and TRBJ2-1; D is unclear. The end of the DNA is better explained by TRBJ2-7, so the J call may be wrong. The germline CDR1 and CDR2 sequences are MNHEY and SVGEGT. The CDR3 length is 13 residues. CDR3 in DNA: TGTGCCAGCAGTCTCGACCCGTACAATGAGCAGTACTTC. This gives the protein CASSLDPYNEQYF.

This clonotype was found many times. The CDR3 loop reads CASKLSTANEQFF. CDR3 coding DNA: TGTGCCAGCAAGCTATCGACGGCCAATGAGCAGTTCTTC. The J gene is TRBJ2-1, the V gene TRBV6-2 or TRBV6-3, with unresolved D. The CDR3 consists of 13 residues. V dropped 7 bases and J dropped 6 bases, with 13 bases sitting between them. Germline values: CDR1 MNHEY, CDR2 SVGEGT.

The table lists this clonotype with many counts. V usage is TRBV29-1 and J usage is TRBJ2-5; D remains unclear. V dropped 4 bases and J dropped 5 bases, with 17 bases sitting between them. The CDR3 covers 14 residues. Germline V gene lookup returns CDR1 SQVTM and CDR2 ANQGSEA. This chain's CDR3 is CSVGSLSASETQYF. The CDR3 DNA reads TGCAGCGTTGGGTCTCTGTCAGCATCCGAGACCCAGTACTTC.

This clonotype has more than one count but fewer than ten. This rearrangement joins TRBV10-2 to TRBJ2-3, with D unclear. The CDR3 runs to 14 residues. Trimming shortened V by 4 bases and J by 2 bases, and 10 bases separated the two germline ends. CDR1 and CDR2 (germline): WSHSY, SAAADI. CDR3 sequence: CASSGQINTDTQYF. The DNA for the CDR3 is TGCGCCAGCAGTGGTCAGATCAACACAGATACGCAGTATTTT.

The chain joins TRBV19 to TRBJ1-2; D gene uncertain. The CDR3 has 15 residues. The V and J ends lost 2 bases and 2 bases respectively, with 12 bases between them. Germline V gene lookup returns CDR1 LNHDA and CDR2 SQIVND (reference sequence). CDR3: CASSIRESFNYGYTF. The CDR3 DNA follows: TGTGCCAGTAGTATACGGGAGAGTTTCAACTATGGCTACACCTTC.